These 30 T cell receptor beta chains were sequenced from one sample in a study of cytomegalovirus exposure and HLA in healthy donors. Researchers ran the PCR with 60 Vbeta and 13 Jbeta primers. The repertoire was sequenced with immunoSEQ multiplex PCR; TCRdb's copy has only in-frame clones and lacks some. The table records 100,000 to 150,000 clones, around four fifths of them present only once. The sample consisted of PBMCs. The receptors come from a female donor in good health and CMV-seronegative.

The gene calls are TRBV5-5 and TRBJ1-1; D is possibly TRBD1 (5 bases). Trimming removed 1 base from V and 3 bases from J, with 10 bases in between. Germline V gene data show CDR1 as SGHKS and CDR2 as YYEKEE (reference sequence). There are 14 residues in the CDR3. The CDR3 spells CASSLTPGDTEAFF. CDR3 nucleotides: TGTGCCAGCAGCTTGACGCCGGGGGACACTGAAGCTTTCTTT.

The chain links TRBV6-4 to TRBJ1-1; TRBD1 is a possible D gene (6 bases). This CDR3 has 14 residues. V was clipped by 0 bases and J by 5 bases, with 10 bases between them. Germline V lookup: CDR1 MRHNA, CDR2 SNTAGT. CDR3 amino acids: CASSDSHRATEAFF. The CDR3 nucleotides read TGTGCCAGCAGTGACTCCCACAGGGCAACTGAAGCTTTCTTT.

The rearrangement links TRBV6-1 to TRBJ2-1; 9 nucleotides match TRBD2. The junction had 4 bases not matched to a gene; V was cut back by 6 bases and J by 4 bases. This CDR3 comprises 14 residues. Germline loops: CDR1 MNHNS, CDR2 SASEGT. CDR3 in DNA: TGTGCCAGCAGCCTAGCGGGGCTATACAATGAGCAGTTCTTC. As protein: CASSLAGLYNEQFF.

The chain employs TRBV7-3 and TRBJ2-5, with a weak D call TRBD2 (5 bases). V was clipped by 5 bases and J by 0 bases, with 16 bases between them. Germline V gives CDR1 SGHTA, CDR2 FQGTGA. CDR3 length: 16 residues. The CDR3 DNA sequence: TGTGCCAGCAGCCCTGATCCGGGAACAGACCAAGAGACCCAGTACTTC. It encodes CASSPDPGTDQETQYF.

The gene calls are TRBV19 and TRBJ1-4, with D possibly TRBD1 on 6 matching bases. Germline V lookup: CDR1 LNHDA, CDR2 SQIVND (reference sequence). V was cut by 4 bases and J by 0 bases, with 12 bases left in between. The CDR3 extends over 16 amino acids. The DNA for the CDR3 is TGTGCCAGTAGTAAAACACAGGGAGCAACTAATGAAAAACTGTTTTTT. It encodes CASSKTQGATNEKLFF.

This chain joins TRBV29-1 and TRBJ1-3, with D tentatively TRBD1 (5 bases). Per germline, CDR1 SQVTM and CDR2 ANQGSEA. The CDR3 is made up of 11 amino acids. Trimming stripped 8 bases from V and 4 bases from J, with 9 bases between. This CDR3 reads CSFRQGNTIYF. CDR3 nucleotide sequence: TGCAGCTTCCGACAGGGAAACACCATATATTTT.

V usage is TRBV13 and J usage is TRBJ2-7; unclear D gene. This CDR3 comprises 16 residues. Germline CDR1 PRHDT, CDR2 FYEKMQ (reference sequence). The V and J ends lost 4 bases and 5 bases respectively, with 21 bases between them. The DNA for the CDR3 is TGTGCCAGCAGCTCACGTGTTGTTACGGCGGCGGACGAGCAGTACTTC. This translates into CASSSRVVTAADEQYF.

V and J are TRBV7-2 and TRBJ2-7; TRBD1 matches 7 bases. Trimming at V came to 2 bases and at J to 5 bases, leaving 6 bases not matched to a gene. Germline V lookup: CDR1 SGHTA, CDR2 FQGNSA. This CDR3 spans 14 amino acids. In DNA form, the CDR3 reads TGTGCCAGCAGCTTACTAGGGGGCCTGGACGAGCAGTACTTC. Protein: CASSLLGGLDEQYF.

J is TRBJ2-1 and V is TRBV6-6; 8 bases line up with TRBD2. There are 14 residues in the CDR3. Looked up from germline, CDR1 is MNHNY and CDR2 is SVGAGI (reference sequence). After removal of 6 bases from V and 5 bases from J, the junction contained 6 bases not matched to a gene. The CDR3 loop is CASSGAGANNEQFF. The CDR3 DNA reads as TGTGCCAGCAGCGGAGCGGGGGCGAACAATGAGCAGTTCTTC.

This clone was counted only a few times. This CDR3 is also generated by other DNA sequences in the sample. The J gene is TRBJ2-7, the V gene TRBV18; D not certain. Per the germline V gene, CDR1 is KGHSH and CDR2 is LQKENI. V was pared by 3 bases and J by 0 bases, with 9 bases between. The CDR3 is made up of 14 amino acids. The CDR3 loop reads CASSPGQTSYEQYF. The DNA of the CDR3 is TGTGCCAGCTCACCGGGCCAGACCTCCTACGAGCAGTACTTC.

V usage is TRBV28 and J usage is TRBJ2-3; D might be TRBD1 (5 bases). Germline V gives CDR1 MDHEN, CDR2 SYDVKM. V was clipped by 9 bases and J by 2 bases, with 15 bases between them. CDR3 size: 14 residues. This chain's CDR3 is CARLQGPNTDTQYF. DNA of the CDR3: TGTGCCAGACTCCAGGGCCCTAACACAGATACGCAGTATTTT.

V gene TRBV9 combines with J gene TRBJ1-1, with 9 bases matching TRBD1. This CDR3 spans 15 amino acids. The V segment lost 0 bases and the J segment 5 bases; nucleotides outside the gene matches: 5. In germline, CDR1 is SGDLS, CDR2 YYNGEE. CDR3 sequence: CASSVAGQGGTEAFF. CDR3 nucleotide sequence: TGTGCCAGCAGCGTAGCGGGACAGGGCGGGACTGAAGCTTTCTTT.

The table lists this clone with a few counts. This chain links TRBV7-8 with TRBJ1-5; tentative D call: TRBD1 (6 bases). Germline V lookup: CDR1 SGHVS, CDR2 FQNEAQ. The germline V and J ends were trimmed by 4 bases and 12 bases, with 19 bases remaining between them. This CDR3 has 14 amino acids. CDR3 nucleotide sequence: TGTGCCAGCAGCTCCCGGGACACCCTTTCGATCCAGCATTTT. This sequence encodes CASSSRDTLSIQHF. Drawing the rest from reference TRBV7-8 and TRBJ1-5, the complete variable domain is GAGVSQSPRYKVAKRGQDVALRCDPISGHVSLFWYQQALGQGPEFLTYFQNEAQLDKSGLPSDRFFAERPEGSVSTLKIQRTQQEDSAVYLCASSSRDTLSIQHFGDGTRLSIL.

The CDR3, as DNA: TGTGCCAGCAGTTTCCCCGGGGGTAGTGGAAACACCATATATTTT. Translating it yields CASSFPGGSGNTIYF. The chain couples TRBV6-6 to TRBJ1-3, with D possibly matching TRBD1 (5 bases). Germline CDR1 and CDR2: MNHNY and SVGAGI (reference sequence). This CDR3 is built from 15 residues. Deletions cut 4 bases from V and 3 bases from J, with 13 bases between.

V usage is TRBV28 and J usage is TRBJ2-7; perhaps TRBD1 as D (6 bases). Per the germline V gene, CDR1 is MDHEN and CDR2 is SYDVKM. This CDR3 region has 16 residues. Between the trimmed V and J ends, which lost 5 bases and 0 bases, there was a span of 17 bases. CDR3 protein: CASSGDNPALSYEQYF. In nucleotides, the CDR3 is TGTGCCAGCAGTGGGGACAACCCAGCCCTCTCCTACGAGCAGTACTTC.

This rearrangement joins TRBV5-1 to TRBJ2-1; TRBD1 might be the D (5 bases). Trimming shortened V by 0 bases and J by 8 bases, and 15 bases separated the two germline ends. Per the germline V gene, CDR1 is SGHRS and CDR2 is YFSETQ. This CDR3 contains 15 residues. The CDR3 reads CASSLVLIQGDEQFF. The CDR3 DNA reads as TGCGCCAGCAGCTTGGTTTTGATTCAGGGCGATGAGCAGTTCTTC.

The rearrangement joins TRBV27 to TRBJ2-5; TRBD2 agrees at 9 bases. This CDR3 contains 14 residues. With 5 bases clipped from V and 1 base from J, the junction kept 2 bases outside the gene matches. Germline V gene data show CDR1 as MNHEY and CDR2 as SMNVEV (reference sequence). The DNA of the CDR3 is TGTGCCAGCAGTGTGACTAGCGGCCAAGAGACCCAGTACTTC. It translates to CASSVTSGQETQYF.

CDR3 amino acids: CASSSTGVYGETQYF. CDR3 nucleotide sequence: TGTGCCAGCAGCTCGACAGGAGTTTACGGGGAGACCCAGTACTTC. This rearrangement joins TRBV7-2 to TRBJ2-5; possibly TRBD1 for D (6 bases). This CDR3 contains 15 residues. Trimming took off 4 bases at V and 5 bases at J, with 17 bases between the two ends. Germline assignment: CDR1 SGHTA and CDR2 FQGNSA.

V and J are TRBV5-4 and TRBJ2-3, with a tentative D call TRBD2 (6 bases). Trimming cost V 3 bases and J 5 bases, with 13 bases left between them. The CDR3 runs 14 residues. Germline V gene sequence: CDR1 SGHNT, CDR2 YYREEE (reference sequence). CDR3: CASSSSPSEDTQYF. The CDR3, as DNA: TGTGCCAGCAGCTCATCTCCTAGCGAAGATACGCAGTATTTT.

This clone was counted a single time. This chain uses TRBV5-1 with TRBJ1-1, with D uncertain. This CDR3 spans 14 amino acids. Germline values: CDR1 SGHRS, CDR2 YFSETQ. Trimming shortened V by 0 bases and J by 4 bases, and 10 bases separated the two germline ends. CDR3 loop: CASSLEGLSTEAFF. The CDR3 DNA is TGCGCCAGCAGCTTGGAAGGACTCAGCACTGAAGCTTTCTTT.

The chain uses TRBV19 and TRBJ1-5; 7 nucleotides agree with TRBD1. Germline V gene data show CDR1 as LNHDA and CDR2 as SQIVND (reference sequence). CDR3 length equals 15 residues. V shed 6 bases and J 2 bases; nucleotides not matched to a gene: 7. CDR3 nucleotides: TGTGCCAGTAGGCCGACAGGGTACGGCAATCAGCCCCAGCATTTT. Its protein is CASRPTGYGNQPQHF.

Regarding this clone: At one end the junction does not follow the germline gene, possibly because of a read error. The genes are TRBV28 and TRBJ2-2, with TRBD2 matching 10 bases. Looked up from germline, CDR1 is MDHEN and CDR2 is SYDVKM. The CDR3 is 16 residues long. The CDR3 reads CASSFGGTSDTGEPFF. The CDR3, as DNA: TGTGCCAGCAGTTTCGGCGGGACTAGCGACACCGGGGAGCCGTTTTTT. The variable domain in full, with the rest retrieved from reference TRBV28 and TRBJ2-2, is DVKVTQSSRYLVKRTGEKVFLECVQDMDHENMFWYRQDPGLGLRLIYFSYDVKMKEKGDIPEGYSVSREKKERFSLILESASTNQTSMYLCASSFGGTSDTGEPFFGEGSRLTVL.

The chain employs TRBV9 and TRBJ2-6; the D is unclear. CDR1 and CDR2 (germline): SGDLS, YYNGEE. This CDR3 is 17 amino acids long. Trimming took 0 bases from V and 4 from J, leaving 14 bases between them. Here the CDR3 reads CASSVGSPLEGANVLTF. The CDR3 DNA follows: TGTGCCAGCAGCGTAGGGTCCCCGTTGGAGGGGGCCAACGTCCTGACTTTC.

The sample holds a few counts of this clone. This chain links TRBV29-1 with TRBJ2-5; D is perhaps TRBD2 (6 bases). Germline V gives CDR1 SQVTM, CDR2 ANQGSEA. The CDR3 has 14 amino acids. V dropped 0 bases and J dropped 4 bases, with 12 bases sitting between them. The DNA for the CDR3 is TGCAGCGTTGAAGAAGAGACTAGAGGAGAGACCCAGTACTTC. Translating it yields CSVEEETRGETQYF. The whole variable domain, filled in from reference TRBV29-1 and TRBJ2-5, reads SAVISQKPSRDICQRGTSLTIQCQVDSQVTMMFWYRQQPGQSLTLIATANQGSEATYESGFVIDKFPISRPNLTFSTLTVSNMSPEDSSIYLCSVEEETRGETQYFGPGTRLLVL.

This rearrangement joins TRBV11-1 to TRBJ2-1, with TRBD2 identical over 8 bases. This CDR3 region has 15 residues. The V gene end was trimmed by 7 bases and the J gene end by 0 bases; junction bases not matched to a gene: 5. Germline values: CDR1 SGHAT, CDR2 FQDESV (reference sequence). In nucleotides, the CDR3 is TGTGCCAGCACTACGGGAGGGTTCTCCTACAATGAGCAGTTCTTC. Residues: CASTTGGFSYNEQFF.

The chain combines TRBV7-8 with TRBJ2-7, with D tentatively TRBD2 (5 bases). This CDR3 comprises 14 residues. V lost 0 bases and J 7 bases, leaving 13 bases between the germline ends. Germline V gene sequence: CDR1 SGHVS, CDR2 FQNEAQ. The CDR3 DNA reads TGTGCCAGCAGCTTAGCGATCAGGACTGGGGAGCAGTACTTC. Translation gives CASSLAIRTGEQYF.

CDR3 nucleotides: TGTGCCAGCAGCTCGGACCCCCAGGGGTACGAGCAGTACTTC. This gives the protein CASSSDPQGYEQYF. The chain links TRBV5-6 to TRBJ2-7; possibly TRBD1 for D (6 bases). The CDR3 contains 14 residues. V was trimmed by 3 bases and J by 4 bases, leaving 14 bases between them. CDR1 is SGHDT, CDR2 YYEEEE, per germline.

J is TRBJ2-5 and V is TRBV9, with 10 bases aligning to TRBD2. The length of the CDR3 is 18 residues. Germline loops: CDR1 SGDLS, CDR2 YYNGEE. J was trimmed by 7 bases and V by 3 bases; bases with no gene match: 18. The CDR3 protein is CASSAEPGGGSSGGTQYF. The CDR3 region has the DNA TGTGCCAGCAGCGCGGAGCCCGGAGGGGGGTCTAGCGGGGGGACCCAGTACTTC.

V usage is TRBV28 and J usage is TRBJ2-3; a weak D match, TRBD1 (5 bases). Germline loops: CDR1 MDHEN, CDR2 SYDVKM. The CDR3 covers 15 residues. V lost 3 bases to trimming and J lost 6 bases, with 16 bases between them. This CDR3 is CASSLGRGFRDTQYF. CDR3 sequence (DNA): TGTGCCAGCAGTTTGGGTAGGGGATTCCGGGATACGCAGTATTTT.

This chain joins TRBV27 and TRBJ1-1; TRBD1 matches 12 bases. Per the germline V gene, CDR1 is MNHEY and CDR2 is SMNVEV (reference sequence). This CDR3 is 19 amino acids long. The junction had 20 bases not matched to a gene; V was cut back by 6 bases and J by 6 bases. CDR3 region: CASSPGQGAKKFVRAEAFF. The CDR3 DNA sequence: TGTGCCAGCAGCCCGGGACAGGGGGCTAAAAAGTTCGTACGGGCTGAAGCTTTCTTT.